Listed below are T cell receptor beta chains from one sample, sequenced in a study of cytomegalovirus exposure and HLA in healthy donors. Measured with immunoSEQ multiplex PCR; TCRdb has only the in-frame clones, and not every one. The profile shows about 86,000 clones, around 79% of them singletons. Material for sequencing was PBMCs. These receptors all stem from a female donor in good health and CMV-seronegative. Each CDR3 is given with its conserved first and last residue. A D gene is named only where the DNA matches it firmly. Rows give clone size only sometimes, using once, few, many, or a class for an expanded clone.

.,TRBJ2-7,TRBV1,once,CTSSQDRVYEQYF,TGCACCAGCAGCCAAGATCGGGTTTACGAGCAGTACTTC
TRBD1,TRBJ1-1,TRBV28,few,CASSSAQGGRTEAFF,TGTGCCAGCAGTTCAGCCCAGGGGGGTAGGACTGAAGCTTTCTTT
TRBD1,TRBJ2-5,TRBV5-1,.,CASSFSRDRGEETQYF,TGCGCCAGCAGCTTTTCTCGGGACAGGGGAGAAGAGACCCAGTACTTC
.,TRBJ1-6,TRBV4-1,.,CASSQVPTGNSPSPLHF,TGCGCCAGCAGCCAAGTCCCTACAGGGAATTCTCCTTCACCCCTCCACTTT
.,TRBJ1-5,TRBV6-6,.,CASRSGGSNQPQHF,TGTGCCAGCAGATCGGGGGGGAGCAATCAGCCCCAGCATTTT
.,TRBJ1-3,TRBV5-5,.,CASSLVPGAGNTIYF,TGTGCCAGCAGCTTGGTTCCAGGGGCTGGAAACACCATATATTTT
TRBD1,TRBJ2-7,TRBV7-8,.,CASSQVGGQGRYEQYF,TGTGCCAGCAGCCAGGTTGGGGGACAGGGCAGGTACGAGCAGTACTTC
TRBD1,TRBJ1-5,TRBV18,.,CASSQTGGDQPQHF,TGTGCCAGCTCACAGACAGGGGGAGATCAGCCCCAGCATTTT
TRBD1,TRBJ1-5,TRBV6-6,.,CASSSGQGAQPQHF,TGTGCCAGCAGTTCAGGACAGGGGGCACAGCCCCAGCATTTT
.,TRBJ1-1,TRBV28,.,CASSLPGGNTEAFF,TGTGCCAGCAGTTTACCTGGCGGCAACACTGAAGCTTTCTTT
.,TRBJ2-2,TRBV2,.,CASSEREPNTGELFF,TGTGCCAGCAGTGAACGGGAGCCGAACACCGGGGAGCTGTTTTTT
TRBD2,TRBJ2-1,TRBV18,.,CASSQGLAGANEQFF,TGTGCCAGCTCACAGGGACTAGCGGGAGCCAATGAGCAGTTCTTC
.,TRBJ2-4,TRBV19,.,CASASTKNIQYF,TGTGCCAGTGCGTCGACCAAAAACATTCAGTACTTC
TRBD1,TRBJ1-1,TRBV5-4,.,CASSPGQGMLNTEAFF,TGTGCCAGCAGCCCAGGACAGGGGATGCTGAACACTGAAGCTTTCTTT
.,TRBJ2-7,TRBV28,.,CATNQQVGLIEQYF,TGTGCCACCAACCAACAGGTGGGGCTTATCGAGCAGTACTTC
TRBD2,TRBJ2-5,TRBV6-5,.,CASRGGVRETQYF,TGTGCCTCCCGCGGGGGGGTCCGGGAGACCCAGTACTTC
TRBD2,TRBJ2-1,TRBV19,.,CASSITGGAERNEQFF,TGTGCCAGTAGTATTACGGGGGGGGCAGAGAGGAATGAGCAGTTCTTC
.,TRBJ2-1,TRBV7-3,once,CASSLTGAHNEQFF,TGTGCCAGCAGCTTAACGGGGGCCCACAATGAGCAGTTCTTC
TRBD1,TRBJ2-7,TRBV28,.,CASSLAGQGAIGEQYF,TGTGCCAGCAGTTTGGCCGGACAGGGGGCAATCGGGGAGCAGTACTTC
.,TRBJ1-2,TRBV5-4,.,CASSSRGSEGYTF,TGTGCCAGCAGCTCTCGGGGGTCTGAAGGCTACACCTTC
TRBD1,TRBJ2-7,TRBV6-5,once,CASSYSRTGGYYEQYF,TGTGCCAGCAGTTACTCAAGGACAGGGGGCTACTACGAGCAGTACTTC
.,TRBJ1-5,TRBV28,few,CASSQNVQSSNQPQHF,TGTGCCAGCAGCCAAAACGTTCAGTCTAGCAATCAGCCCCAGCATTTT
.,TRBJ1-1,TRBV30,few,CASGQIEAFF,TGTGCCTCCGGACAGATCGAAGCTTTCTTT
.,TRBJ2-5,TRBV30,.,CAWTRDFQETQYF,TGTGCCTGGACTCGGGACTTTCAAGAGACCCAGTACTTC
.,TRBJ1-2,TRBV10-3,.,CAISDVPVGYDYTF,TGTGCCATCAGTGACGTTCCCGTGGGCTATGACTACACCTTC
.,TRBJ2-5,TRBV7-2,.,CASSLLRLVERETQYF,TGTGCCAGCAGCTTACTCCGACTAGTTGAACGAGAGACCCAGTACTTC
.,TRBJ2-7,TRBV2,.,CASTPSGTWYEQYF,TGTGCCAGCACGCCTTCAGGGACTTGGTACGAGCAGTACTTC
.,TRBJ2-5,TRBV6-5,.,CASSRQGRGETQYF,TGTGCCAGCTCGAGACAGGGCCGGGGGGAGACCCAGTACTTC
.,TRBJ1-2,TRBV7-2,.,CASSPSTEHYGYTF,TGTGCCAGCAGCCCGTCCACTGAGCACTATGGCTACACCTTC
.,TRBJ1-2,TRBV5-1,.,CASSPSVGGYTF,TGCGCCAGCAGCCCAAGTGTCGGTGGCTACACCTTC
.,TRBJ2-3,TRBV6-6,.,CASSYAGLSTDTQYF,TGTGCCAGCAGTTACGCGGGACTTAGCACAGATACGCAGTATTTT
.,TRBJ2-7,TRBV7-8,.,CASSLGAGGSYEQYF,TGTGCCAGCAGCTTAGGGGCAGGAGGCTCCTACGAGCAGTACTTC
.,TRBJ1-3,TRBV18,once,CASSPPVTPGNTIYF,TGTGCCAGCTCACCACCGGTGACACCCGGAAACACCATATATTTT
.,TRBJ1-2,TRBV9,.,CASSGRGLSYGYTF,TGTGCCAGCAGCGGCAGGGGTCTGTCCTATGGCTACACCTTC
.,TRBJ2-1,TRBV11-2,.,CASSATRTAFRNEQFF,TGTGCCAGCAGCGCTACCCGGACTGCTTTTCGGAATGAGCAGTTCTTC
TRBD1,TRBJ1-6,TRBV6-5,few,CASSLTGGFNSPLHF,TGTGCCAGCAGCCTGACAGGGGGTTTTAATTCACCCCTCCACTTT
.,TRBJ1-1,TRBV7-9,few,CASSSELNTEAFF,TGTGCCAGCAGCTCAGAATTGAACACTGAAGCTTTCTTT
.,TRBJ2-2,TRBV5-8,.,CASSVRGTGELFF,TGTGCCAGCAGCGTCAGGGGAACCGGGGAGCTGTTTTTT
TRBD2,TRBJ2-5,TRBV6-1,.,CASSPTSGGQETQYF,TGTGCCAGCAGTCCGACTAGCGGGGGACAAGAGACCCAGTACTTC
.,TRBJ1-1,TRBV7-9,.,CASSLHRVGGMNTEAFF,TGTGCCAGCAGCTTACACAGGGTAGGGGGTATGAACACTGAAGCTTTCTTT
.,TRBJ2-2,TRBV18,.,CASSPRRSTGELFF,TGTGCCAGCTCACCACGGAGGAGCACCGGGGAGCTGTTTTTT
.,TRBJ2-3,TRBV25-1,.,CASSKSWSRTDTQYF,TGTGCCAGCAGTAAGAGCTGGAGCCGGACAGATACGCAGTATTTT
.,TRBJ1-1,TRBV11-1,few,CASSFWPRSRPAGTEAFF,TGTGCCAGCAGCTTTTGGCCGCGGTCAAGACCGGCCGGCACTGAAGCTTTCTTT
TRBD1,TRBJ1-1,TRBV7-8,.,CASSLGFVITDRMNTEAFF,TGTGCCAGCAGCTTAGGGTTCGTCATAACGGACAGGATGAACACTGAAGCTTTCTTT
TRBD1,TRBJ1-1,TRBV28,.,CASSLDRGDTEAFF,TGTGCCAGCAGTTTAGACAGGGGGGACACTGAAGCTTTCTTT
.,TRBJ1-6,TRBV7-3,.,CASSSSGGGSGNSPLHF,TGTGCCAGCAGCTCCTCCGGCGGAGGTTCGGGAAATTCACCCCTCCACTTT
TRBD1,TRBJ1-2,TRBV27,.,CASSPRDRNSNYGYTF,TGTGCCAGCAGTCCTAGGGACAGAAATTCTAACTATGGCTACACCTTC
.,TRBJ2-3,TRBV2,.,CASSEIGAGRSTDTQYF,TGTGCCAGCAGTGAAATAGGGGCAGGACGTAGCACAGATACGCAGTATTTT